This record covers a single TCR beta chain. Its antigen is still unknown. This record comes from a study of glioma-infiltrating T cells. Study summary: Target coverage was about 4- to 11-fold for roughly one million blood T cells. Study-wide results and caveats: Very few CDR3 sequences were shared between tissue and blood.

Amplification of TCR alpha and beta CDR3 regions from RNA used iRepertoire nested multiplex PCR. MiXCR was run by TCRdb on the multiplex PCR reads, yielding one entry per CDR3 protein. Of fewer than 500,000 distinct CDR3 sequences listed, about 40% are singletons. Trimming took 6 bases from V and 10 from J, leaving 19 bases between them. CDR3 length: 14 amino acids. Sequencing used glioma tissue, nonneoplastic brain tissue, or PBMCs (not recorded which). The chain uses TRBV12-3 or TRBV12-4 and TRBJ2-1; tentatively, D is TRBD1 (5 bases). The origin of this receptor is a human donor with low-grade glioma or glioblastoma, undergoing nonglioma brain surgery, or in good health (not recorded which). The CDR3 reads CASSKQSTQGEQFF. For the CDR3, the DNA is TGTGCCAGCAGCAAGCAGAGCACCCAGGGAGAGCAGTTCTTC.